The clone carrying this TCR beta chain was counted once. Its specificity is unknown. The entry originates in a study of blood T cells in healthy people across ages. Study-wide findings and caveats: With unsorted PBMCs, a conclusive comparison of naive versus antigen-experienced cells was not possible.

This CDR3 has 16 amino acids. J was trimmed by 6 bases and V by 3 bases; bases with no gene match: 5. Germline CDR1 reads MNHNS; CDR2 reads SASEGT. PCR was performed a second time for about 7 to 12 cycles using a sample-barcoded 5' primer and a J-beta primer mix. One entry per CDR3 protein results from TCRdb running MiXCR on the 5' RACE reads. This table has approximately 880,000 distinct CDR3 sequences, about 48% appearing once. No fewer than 7 million PBMCs went into each sample. V gene TRBV6-1 combines with J gene TRBJ2-3, with 14 bases lining up with TRBD2. This TCR was recovered from a man under 40 in good health. Material for sequencing was blood. The CDR3 DNA reads TGTGCCAGCAGTGACGGGACTAGCGGGGGTCGGGATACGCAGTATTTT. Amino acid sequence: CASSDGTSGGRDTQYF.